Each of the 20 T cell receptor beta chains below was sequenced from the same sample in a study of T cells in Graves' hyperthyroidism and ophthalmopathy. Amplification of TCR beta CDR3 regions used RNA as the template. A set of HTBI primers served as the primers for a first-round RT-PCR of the TCR CDR3. TCRdb fed the multiplex PCR reads into MiXCR, producing one record per CDR3 protein. Found here are 450,000 to 650,000 distinct CDR3 sequences, approximately 14% of them singletons; the top ten hold around 7%. The material sequenced was blood. The receptors shown here come from a young woman with Graves' ophthalmopathy.

This clonotype was counted only a few times. The J gene is TRBJ2-7, the V gene TRBV20-1; 12 nucleotides line up with TRBD2. V lost 2 bases, J lost 1 base, and 6 bases stayed unmatched. The germline CDR1 and CDR2 sequences are DFQATT and SNEGSKA (reference sequence). This CDR3 contains 16 residues. The DNA for the CDR3 is TGCAGTGCTAGAAACATACTAGCGGGGGGATCCTACGAGCAGTACTTC. This translates into CSARNILAGGSYEQYF.

This clonotype was observed at least ten times. The chain links TRBV6-1 to TRBJ2-7; 9 bases fit TRBD2. This CDR3 region has 15 residues. The V gene end was trimmed by 7 bases and the J gene end by 6 bases; junction bases not matched to a gene: 13. Germline loops: CDR1 MNHNS, CDR2 SASEGT. The CDR3 loop reads CASIREVAGASEQYF. The CDR3 bases are TGTGCCAGCATCAGGGAAGTAGCGGGAGCTAGCGAGCAGTACTTC.

This clonotype was found many times. The rearrangement uses TRBV11-2 and TRBJ2-7, with 9 bases identical to TRBD1. The V gene's germline CDR1 is SGHAT and CDR2 FQNNGV. The CDR3 is 20 residues long. Trimming took 2 bases from V and 5 from J; bases not matched to a gene: 22. CDR3 bases: TGTGCCAGCAGCTTACGCGGGGCTCTCCGCAGGGACAGGGCGATGAACGAGCAGTACTTC. Its translation: CASSLRGALRRDRAMNEQYF.

In its sample, this clonotype was seen many times. V usage is TRBV7-2 and J usage is TRBJ2-7; D is perhaps TRBD1 (6 bases). This CDR3 has 18 amino acids. Germline CDR1 SGHTA, CDR2 FQGNSA. Trimming took off 7 bases at V and 7 bases at J, with 32 bases between the two ends. CDR3 coding DNA: TGTGCCAGCACCACCGCCCGGGACAAGGGGGTGGGTGTCGGAGAGCAGTACTTC. As protein: CASTTARDKGVGVGEQYF.

This clonotype showed up many times. The V gene is TRBV19, the J gene TRBJ1-1; weak D call: TRBD1 (6 bases). Trimming cost V 1 base and J 0 bases, with 15 bases left between them. This CDR3 contains 17 residues. The germline CDR1 and CDR2 sequences are LNHDA and SQIVND (reference sequence). The CDR3, as DNA: TGTGCCAGTAGTATAGGACGGGGGCGCGCCATGAACACTGAAGCTTTCTTT. Translation: CASSIGRGRAMNTEAFF. The whole variable domain, remainder taken from reference TRBV19 and TRBJ1-1, is DGGITQSPKYLFRKEGQNVTLSCEQNLNHDAMYWYRQDPGQGLRLIYYSQIVNDFQKGDIAEGYSVSREKKESFPLTVTSAQKNPTAFYLCASSIGRGRAMNTEAFFGQGTRLTVV.

This clonotype was observed a few times. The chain links TRBV2 to TRBJ1-1; D is ambiguous. The CDR3 covers 15 residues. The V and J ends lost 2 bases and 3 bases respectively, with 13 bases between them. Germline loops: CDR1 SNHLY, CDR2 FYNNEI. The CDR3 region has the DNA TGTGCCAGCAGTGAATTTGGCACGAGGGACACTGAAGCTTTCTTT. It codes for CASSEFGTRDTEAFF.

The CDR3 DNA is TGTGCCAGCAGCTTATCAGGGTACGAGCACTCACCCCTCCACTTT. Translated, it gives CASSLSGYEHSPLHF. The chain carries TRBV7-3 and TRBJ1-6; D possibly corresponds to TRBD1 (5 bases). The germline CDR1 and CDR2 sequences are SGHTA and FQGTGA. V lost 2 bases to trimming and J lost 10 bases, with 15 bases between them. CDR3 length equals 15 residues.

Many counts were recorded for this clonotype. The CDR3 region has the DNA TGTGCCAGCAGCTTAGTCGGGGCGGGACGAGAGACCCAGTACTTC. Its translation is CASSLVGAGRETQYF. This chain joins TRBV11-2 and TRBJ2-5, with a weak D call TRBD2 (6 bases). Trimming stripped 1 base from V and 4 bases from J, with 13 bases between. The CDR3 extends over 15 amino acids. Germline lookup yields CDR1 SGHAT and CDR2 FQNNGV.

Only a few counts were recorded for this clonotype. The J gene is TRBJ2-3, the V gene TRBV18; D is perhaps TRBD1 (5 bases). Germline CDR1 reads KGHSH; CDR2 reads LQKENI. The germline V and J ends were trimmed by 3 bases and 0 bases, with 10 bases remaining between them. This CDR3 is built from 15 residues. CDR3 in DNA: TGTGCCAGCTCACCTCAGGGATCTAGCACAGATACGCAGTATTTT. It codes for CASSPQGSSTDTQYF.

This clonotype showed up many times. The V and J genes are TRBV20-1 and TRBJ2-1, with 8 positions matching TRBD2. Per the germline V gene, CDR1 is DFQATT and CDR2 is SNEGSKA (reference sequence). The CDR3 has 15 residues. V gave up 6 bases and J gave up 4 bases; unmatched junction bases: 11. DNA for the CDR3: TGCAGTGCCCGGCAAGCGGGGGACATATACAATGAGCAGTTCTTC. Its translation is CSARQAGDIYNEQFF.

This clonotype was seen repeatedly, ten times or more. The genes are TRBV20-1 and TRBJ2-2; 7 nucleotides agree with TRBD2. The germline gives CDR1 DFQATT, CDR2 SNEGSKA (reference sequence). V trimming: 3 bases; J trimming: 7 bases; junction bases outside the gene matches: 5. The CDR3 runs 13 residues. CDR3 amino acids: CSARREFRGELFF. In nucleotides, the CDR3 is TGCAGTGCTAGGCGGGAGTTCCGCGGGGAGCTGTTTTTT.

This clonotype was recorded at least ten times. This sequence joins TRBV28 and TRBJ2-3; 16 bases are a match to TRBD2. Trimming removed 5 bases from V and 1 base from J; junction bases left unmatched: 9. Germline CDR1 MDHEN, CDR2 SYDVKM. The CDR3 runs 19 residues. CDR3 DNA: TGTGCCAGCAGTATTCCGCCGGGACTAGCGGGAGGGGGCACAGATACGCAGTATTTT. Its translation is CASSIPPGLAGGGTDTQYF.

The V call is TRBV19, the J call TRBJ1-1, with D uncertain. Between the trimmed V and J ends, which lost 7 bases and 5 bases, there was a span of 11 bases. The CDR3 contains 12 residues. Per germline, CDR1 LNHDA and CDR2 SQIVND (reference sequence). The DNA of the CDR3 is TGTGCCAGTACCTGGTTTAGAACTGAAGCTTTCTTT. Protein: CASTWFRTEAFF. Variable domain in full (rest from reference TRBV19 and TRBJ1-1): DGGITQSPKYLFRKEGQNVTLSCEQNLNHDAMYWYRQDPGQGLRLIYYSQIVNDFQKGDIAEGYSVSREKKESFPLTVTSAQKNPTAFYLCASTWFRTEAFFGQGTRLTVV.

This clonotype was detected many times. The gene calls are TRBV28 and TRBJ1-2; D remains ambiguous. CDR1 is MDHEN, CDR2 SYDVKM, per germline. Trimming left V 9 bases short and J 6 bases short, with 14 bases between. CDR3 length equals 12 residues. DNA for the CDR3: TGTGCCAGTGCAGCGGGTCCTCATGGCTACACCTTC. This translates into CASAAGPHGYTF.

The chain couples TRBV9 to TRBJ2-2, with 9 bases matching TRBD2. Per the germline V gene, CDR1 is SGDLS and CDR2 is YYNGEE. V was clipped by 3 bases and J by 7 bases; unmatched bases: 13. This CDR3 spans 17 amino acids. The CDR3 region is CASSARGVAGVVGELFF. The DNA of the CDR3 is TGTGCCAGCAGCGCCCGTGGGGTAGCGGGAGTTGTCGGGGAGCTGTTTTTT.

In its sample, this clonotype was seen many times. This chain uses TRBV29-1 with TRBJ2-7; 7 positions agree with TRBD1. Germline CDR1 and CDR2: SQVTM and ANQGSEA. This CDR3 is 15 amino acids long. Unmatched junction bases numbered 11, after V lost 2 bases and J lost 4 bases. The CDR3 DNA reads TGCAGCGTTGAATTACAGGGGCTGGGGATATACGAGCAGTACTTC. It translates to CSVELQGLGIYEQYF.

Ten or more counts support this clonotype. The chain has TRBV7-9 and TRBJ2-7; the D is unclear. V was trimmed by 4 bases and J by 2 bases, leaving 15 bases between them. The CDR3 loop spans 15 amino acids. Germline CDR1 is SEHNR and CDR2 is FQNEAQ (reference sequence). The CDR3, as DNA: TGTGCCAGCAGCTCCTATGGGGTCCAAACCTACGAGCAGTACTTC. This translates into CASSSYGVQTYEQYF.

This clonotype has only a few counts. The chain is built from TRBV9 and TRBJ1-1, with 9 bases lining up with TRBD1. Germline V gene lookup returns CDR1 SGDLS and CDR2 YYNGEE. The CDR3 is 15 residues long. The J segment lost 6 bases and the V segment lost 4 bases, leaving 10 bases of the junction unmatched. This CDR3 is CASSSKGGTGSEAFF. The CDR3 region has the DNA TGTGCCAGCAGCTCCAAAGGGGGGACAGGGTCTGAAGCTTTCTTT.

The V and J genes are TRBV5-4 and TRBJ2-7, with 11 bases that match TRBD2. The CDR3 length is 16 residues. With 3 bases clipped from V and 4 bases from J, the junction kept 9 bases outside the gene matches. Germline-derived CDR1 and CDR2 are SGHNT and YYREEE (reference sequence). CDR3 bases: TGTGCCAGCAGCTCAGGGACTAGCGGAGGGTGGTACGAGCAGTACTTC. Translation gives CASSSGTSGGWYEQYF.

This chain uses TRBV28 with TRBJ2-3, with 10 bases lining up with TRBD2. Germline V gene sequence: CDR1 MDHEN, CDR2 SYDVKM. Losses at the gene ends were 4 bases for V and 4 bases for J; bases not matched to a gene: 17. This CDR3 is built from 19 residues. CDR3 loop: CASSSIVGASGSGADTQYF. The CDR3 DNA sequence: TGTGCCAGCAGTTCTATAGTAGGGGCTAGCGGGAGTGGCGCAGATACGCAGTATTTT.